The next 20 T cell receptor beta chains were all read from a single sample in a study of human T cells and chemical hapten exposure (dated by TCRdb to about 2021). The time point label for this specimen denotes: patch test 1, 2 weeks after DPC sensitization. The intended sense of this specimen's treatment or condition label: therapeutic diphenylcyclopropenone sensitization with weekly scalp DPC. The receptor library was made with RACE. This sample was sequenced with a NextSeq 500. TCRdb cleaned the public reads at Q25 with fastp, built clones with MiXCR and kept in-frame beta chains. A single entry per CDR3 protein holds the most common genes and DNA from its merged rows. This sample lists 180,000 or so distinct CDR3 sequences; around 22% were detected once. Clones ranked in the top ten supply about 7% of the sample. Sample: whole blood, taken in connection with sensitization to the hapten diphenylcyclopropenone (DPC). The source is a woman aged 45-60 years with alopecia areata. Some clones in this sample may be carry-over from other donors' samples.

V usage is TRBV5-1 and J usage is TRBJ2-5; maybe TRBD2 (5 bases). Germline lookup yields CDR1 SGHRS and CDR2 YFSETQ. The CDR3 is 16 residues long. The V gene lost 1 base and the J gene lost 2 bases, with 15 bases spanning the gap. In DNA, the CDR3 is TGCGCCAGCAGCTTGAGGTCCACAAGCGGACAAGAGACCCAGTACTTC. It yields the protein CASSLRSTSGQETQYF.

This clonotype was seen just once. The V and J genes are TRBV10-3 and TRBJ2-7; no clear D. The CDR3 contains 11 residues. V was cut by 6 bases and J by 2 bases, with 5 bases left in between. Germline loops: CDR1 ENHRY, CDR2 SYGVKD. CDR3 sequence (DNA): TGTGCCATCAGCGGCACCTACGAGCAGTACTTC. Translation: CAISGTYEQYF.

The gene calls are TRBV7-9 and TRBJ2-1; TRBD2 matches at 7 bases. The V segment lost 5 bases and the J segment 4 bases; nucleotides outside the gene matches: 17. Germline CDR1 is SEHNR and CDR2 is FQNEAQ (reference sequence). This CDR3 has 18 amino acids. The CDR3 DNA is TGTGCCAGCAGCCCGAAGGGACTCGAAGCGGGACTATACAATGAGCAGTTCTTC. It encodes CASSPKGLEAGLYNEQFF.

The CDR3 is CASSFDLGDEKLFF. As DNA, the CDR3 is TGTGCCAGCAGCTTCGATTTGGGGGATGAAAAACTGTTTTTT. The V call is TRBV7-9, the J call TRBJ1-4, with D perhaps TRBD1 (5 bases). Germline loops: CDR1 SEHNR, CDR2 FQNEAQ (reference sequence). V was trimmed by 3 bases and J by 6 bases, leaving 11 bases between them. The CDR3 extends over 14 amino acids.

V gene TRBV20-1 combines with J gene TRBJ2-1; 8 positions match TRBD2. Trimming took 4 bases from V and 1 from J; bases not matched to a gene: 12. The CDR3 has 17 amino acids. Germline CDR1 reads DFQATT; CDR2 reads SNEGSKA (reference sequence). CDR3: CSANSGMIVASYNEQFF. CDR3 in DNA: TGCAGTGCTAATAGCGGGATGATAGTTGCATCCTACAATGAGCAGTTCTTC.

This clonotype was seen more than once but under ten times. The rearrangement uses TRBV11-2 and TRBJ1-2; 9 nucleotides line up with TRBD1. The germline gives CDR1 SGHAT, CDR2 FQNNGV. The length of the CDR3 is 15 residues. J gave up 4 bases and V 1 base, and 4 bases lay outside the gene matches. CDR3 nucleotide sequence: TGTGCCAGCAGCTTAGCGGGACAGGGACTCTATGGCTACACCTTC. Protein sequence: CASSLAGQGLYGYTF.

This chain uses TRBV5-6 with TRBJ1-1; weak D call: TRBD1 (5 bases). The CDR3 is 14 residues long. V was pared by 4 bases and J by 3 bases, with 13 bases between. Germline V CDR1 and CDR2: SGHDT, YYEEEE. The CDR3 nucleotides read TGTGCCAGCAGCCCGGGGGGTTCGGACACTGAAGCTTTCTTT. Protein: CASSPGGSDTEAFF.

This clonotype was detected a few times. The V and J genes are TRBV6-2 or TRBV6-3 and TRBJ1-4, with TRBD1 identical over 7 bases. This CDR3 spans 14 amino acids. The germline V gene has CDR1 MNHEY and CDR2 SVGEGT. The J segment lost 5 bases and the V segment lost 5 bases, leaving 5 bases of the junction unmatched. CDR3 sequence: CASSPDRVNEKLFF. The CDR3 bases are TGTGCCAGCAGTCCCGACAGGGTGAATGAAAAACTGTTTTTT.

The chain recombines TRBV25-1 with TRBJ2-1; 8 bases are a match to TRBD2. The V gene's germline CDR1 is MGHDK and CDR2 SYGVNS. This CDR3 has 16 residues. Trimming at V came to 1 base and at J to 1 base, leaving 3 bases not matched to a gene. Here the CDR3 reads CASSEFGLASYNEQFF. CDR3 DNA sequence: TGTGCCAGCAGTGAATTTGGACTAGCTTCCTACAATGAGCAGTTCTTC.

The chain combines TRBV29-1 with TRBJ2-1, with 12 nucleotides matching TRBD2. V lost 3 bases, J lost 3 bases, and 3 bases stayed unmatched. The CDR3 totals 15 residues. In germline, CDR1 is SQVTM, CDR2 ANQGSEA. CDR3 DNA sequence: TGCAGCGTTGACGGACTAGCGGGGATCTACAATGAGCAGTTCTTC. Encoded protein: CSVDGLAGIYNEQFF.

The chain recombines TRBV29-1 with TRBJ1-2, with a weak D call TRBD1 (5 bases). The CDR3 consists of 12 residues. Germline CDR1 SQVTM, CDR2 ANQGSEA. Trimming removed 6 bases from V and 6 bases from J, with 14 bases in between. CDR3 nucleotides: TGCAGCGTCCTCCAGGGTTGGGATGGCTACACCTTC. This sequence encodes CSVLQGWDGYTF.

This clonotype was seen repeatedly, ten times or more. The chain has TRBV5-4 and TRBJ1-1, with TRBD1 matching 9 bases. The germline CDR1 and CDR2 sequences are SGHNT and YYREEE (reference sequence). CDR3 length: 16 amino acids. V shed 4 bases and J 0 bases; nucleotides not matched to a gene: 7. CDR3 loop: CASSPGQGLMNTEAFF. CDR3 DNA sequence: TGTGCCAGCAGCCCGGGACAGGGCCTGATGAACACTGAAGCTTTCTTT.

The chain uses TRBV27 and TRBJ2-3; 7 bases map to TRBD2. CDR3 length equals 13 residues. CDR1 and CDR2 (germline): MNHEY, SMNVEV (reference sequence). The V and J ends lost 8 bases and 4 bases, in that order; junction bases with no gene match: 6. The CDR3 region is CASGAGRADTQYF. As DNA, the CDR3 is TGTGCCAGCGGGGCAGGGAGGGCAGATACGCAGTATTTT.

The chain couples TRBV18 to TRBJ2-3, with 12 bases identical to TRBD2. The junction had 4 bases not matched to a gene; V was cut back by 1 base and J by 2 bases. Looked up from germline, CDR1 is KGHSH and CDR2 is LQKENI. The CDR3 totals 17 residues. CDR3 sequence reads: CASSPQTSGRNTDTQYF. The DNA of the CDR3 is TGTGCCAGCTCACCACAGACTAGCGGGAGAAACACAGATACGCAGTATTTT.

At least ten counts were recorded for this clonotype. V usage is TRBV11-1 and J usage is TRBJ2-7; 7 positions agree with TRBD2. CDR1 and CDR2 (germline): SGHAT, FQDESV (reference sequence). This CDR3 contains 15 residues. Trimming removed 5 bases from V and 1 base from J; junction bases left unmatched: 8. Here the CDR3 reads CASSPTPGRSYEQYF. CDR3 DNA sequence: TGTGCCAGCAGCCCAACGCCCGGGAGGTCCTACGAGCAGTACTTC.

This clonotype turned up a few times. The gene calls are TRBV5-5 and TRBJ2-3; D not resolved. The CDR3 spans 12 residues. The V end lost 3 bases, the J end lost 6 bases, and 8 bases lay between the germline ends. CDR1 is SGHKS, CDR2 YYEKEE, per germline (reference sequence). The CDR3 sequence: CASSSSVDTQYF. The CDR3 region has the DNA TGTGCCAGCAGCTCGAGCGTCGATACGCAGTATTTT.

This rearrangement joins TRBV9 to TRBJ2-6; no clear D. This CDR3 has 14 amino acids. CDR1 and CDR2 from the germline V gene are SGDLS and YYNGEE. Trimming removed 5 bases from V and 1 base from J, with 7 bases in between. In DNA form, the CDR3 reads TGTGCCAGCAGTGGGGTTTCTGGGGCCAACGTCCTGACTTTC. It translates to CASSGVSGANVLTF.

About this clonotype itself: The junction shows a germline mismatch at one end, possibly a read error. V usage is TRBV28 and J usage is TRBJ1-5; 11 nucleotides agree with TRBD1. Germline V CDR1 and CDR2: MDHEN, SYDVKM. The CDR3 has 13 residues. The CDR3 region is CASSGPDRGRRDF. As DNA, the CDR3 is TGTGCCAGCAGTGGCCCGGACAGGGGGCGCCGGGATTTT.

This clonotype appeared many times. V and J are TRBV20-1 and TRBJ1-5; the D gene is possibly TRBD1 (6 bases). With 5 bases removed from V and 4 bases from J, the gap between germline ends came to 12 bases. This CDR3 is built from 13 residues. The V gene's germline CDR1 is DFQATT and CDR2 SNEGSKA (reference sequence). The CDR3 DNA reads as TGCAGTGCTTCGACAGGCCATAATCAGCCCCAGCATTTT. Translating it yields CSASTGHNQPQHF.

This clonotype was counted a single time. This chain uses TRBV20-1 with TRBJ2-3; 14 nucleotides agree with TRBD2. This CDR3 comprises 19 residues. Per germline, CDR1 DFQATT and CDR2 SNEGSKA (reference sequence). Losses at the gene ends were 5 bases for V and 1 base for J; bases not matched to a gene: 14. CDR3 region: CSAPSPGLAGAQGTDTQYF. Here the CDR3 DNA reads TGCAGTGCTCCTAGTCCGGGACTAGCGGGGGCCCAAGGCACAGATACGCAGTATTTT.